The source of this T cell receptor beta chain is a study of OX40 agonist ivuxolimab in advanced cancers. Study information: Ivuxolimab is an agonistic anti-OX40 (CD134) antibody, and patients were treated with it. Cancers in dose escalation were hepatocellular, melanoma, renal cell and head and neck.

CDR3 length equals 19 residues. V lost 3 bases to trimming and J lost 7 bases, with 27 bases between them. Germline lookup yields CDR1 PRHDT and CDR2 FYEKMQ (reference sequence). Clones were sequenced by immunoSEQ multiplex PCR, and TCRdb holds only the in-frame ones, with some missing. The sample holds 25,000 to 35,000 clones; roughly 87% are singletons and the top ten take roughly 15%. Source: CD4+ or CD8+ T cells sorted from blood, taken in a trial of the OX40 agonist ivuxolimab. The rearrangement uses TRBV13 and TRBJ2-2, with a possible D match to TRBD1 (5 bases). The TCR comes from an adult with an advanced solid tumor such as melanoma, head and neck, liver or kidney cancer. The CDR3 sequence is CASSFLSTATLGVGGELFF. Here the CDR3 DNA reads TGTGCCAGCAGCTTTCTCTCGACAGCGACCCTTGGGGTTGGCGGGGAGCTGTTTTTT.